This T cell receptor beta chain was identified in a study of long-term antiretroviral therapy in people with HIV. Study results and caveats: Clones that had undergone expansion before ART dominated the repertoire at all time points. When set beside controls, HIV repertoires had CDR3 length ranges that were narrower.

Details on this clone: Its antigen is as yet unknown.

Germline assignment: CDR1 SGHNT and CDR2 YYREEE (reference sequence). The CDR3 is 15 residues long. The ends were cut back, 0 bases at V and 5 bases at J, with 14 bases in the middle. This was the immunoSEQ v3.0 assay at survey level. Profiled with immunoSEQ multiplex PCR; TCRdb holds only in-frame clones, not every one. Of tens of thousands of clones in the sample, over 85% were seen once. The sequenced sample was unsorted PBMCs, obtained 6.2 years after starting antiretroviral therapy. The genes are TRBV5-4 and TRBJ2-5; possibly TRBD1 or TRBD2 for D (6 bases each). The TCR was taken from a man in his forties with HIV. CDR3 nucleotides: TGTGCCAGCAGCTTGGGGTCGGGGGCGCGGGAGACCCAGTACTTC. Translation: CASSLGSGARETQYF.